This is a list of T cell receptor beta chains from one sample in a study of human T cells and chemical hapten exposure. Via MiXCR, TCRdb re-called the RACE reads, giving one row per CDR3 protein. The sample yields approximately 59,000 distinct CDR3 sequences, around 6.3% seen once. The material sequenced was whole blood. The receptors were sampled from a female donor in good health. Some clones in this sample may be carry-over from other donors' samples. The CDR3 runs from the conserved cysteine through the conserved F or W. A D gene is named only where the DNA matches it firmly. The size field is filled for only some rows; it gives once, few, many or a size class.

NA	TRBV2	few	TRBJ1-6	CASKRTDNSPLHF	TGTGCCAGCAAAAGGACAGACAATTCACCCCTCCACTTT
TRBD1	TRBV5-1	many	TRBJ2-7	CASSLEAGDRGAYEQYF	TGCGCCAGCAGCTTGGAGGCTGGGGACAGGGGGGCCTACGAGCAGTACTTC
TRBD2	TRBV20-1	many	TRBJ2-5	CSARSGTSGRGETQYF	TGCAGTGCTAGGTCGGGGACTAGCGGGAGAGGAGAGACCCAGTACTTC
NA	TRBV2	many	TRBJ2-3	CASSEAGSTDTQYF	TGTGCCAGCAGTGAAGCCGGAAGCACAGATACGCAGTATTTT
NA	TRBV19	many	TRBJ2-3	CASSLTGGPTDTQYF	TGTGCCAGTAGTTTGACCGGGGGACCCACAGATACGCAGTATTTT
TRBD1	TRBV5-4	many	TRBJ1-2	CASSIGQGLNSGYTF	TGTGCCAGCAGCATAGGACAGGGTCTAAACTCTGGCTACACCTTC
TRBD1	TRBV4-3	NA	TRBJ2-1	CASSQGTGGYNEQFF	TGCGCCAGCAGCCAAGGGACAGGGGGCTACAATGAGCAGTTCTTC
NA	TRBV20-1	many	TRBJ1-1	CSASKTGKEAFF	TGCAGTGCTAGTAAAACAGGGAAAGAAGCTTTCTTT
NA	TRBV2	NA	TRBJ1-2	CASSEGPEGGLAGYTF	TGTGCCAGCAGTGAAGGACCCGAGGGGGGGTTGGCTGGCTACACCTTC
NA	TRBV12-3/TRBV12-4	many	TRBJ1-1	CASSLDWGTEAFF	TGTGCCAGCAGTCTCGATTGGGGCACTGAAGCTTTCTTT
NA	TRBV12-3/TRBV12-4	NA	TRBJ2-5	CASSPEGAKETQYF	TGTGCCAGCAGCCCAGAGGGCGCCAAAGAGACCCAGTACTTC
NA	TRBV20-1	many	TRBJ2-7	CSARVASYEQYF	TGCAGTGCTAGAGTGGCTAGCTACGAGCAGTACTTC
TRBD1	TRBV12-3/TRBV12-4	many	TRBJ2-1	CASTNLRDSRYNEQFF	TGTGCCAGCACCAATCTCCGGGACAGCAGATACAATGAGCAGTTCTTC
NA	TRBV3-1	many	TRBJ2-2	CASSQGGGTGELFF	TGTGCCAGCAGCCAAGGAGGGGGAACCGGGGAGCTGTTTTTT
NA	TRBV10-3	NA	TRBJ2-7	CAISEDGDSYEQYF	TGTGCCATCAGTGAGGACGGGGACTCCTACGAGCAGTACTTC
NA	TRBV2	NA	TRBJ2-3	CASPPTGGPTDTQYF	TGTGCCAGCCCCCCGACGGGCGGACCCACAGATACGCAGTATTTT
NA	TRBV20-1	NA	TRBJ1-4	CSAPRRSSNEKLFF	TGCAGTGCTCCTCGGCGCTCCTCTAATGAAAAACTGTTTTTT
TRBD2	TRBV29-1	many	TRBJ2-7	CSVGLAGAYEQYF	TGCAGCGTGGGACTAGCGGGAGCCTACGAGCAGTACTTC
NA	TRBV25-1	NA	TRBJ1-3	CASSDRAAGNTIYF	TGTGCCAGCAGTGACAGGGCTGCTGGAAACACCATATATTTT
TRBD1	TRBV5-1	many	TRBJ2-1	CASSTGTTGTGDFF	TGCGCCAGCAGCACAGGAACAACCGGGACAGGGGACTTCTTC
TRBD2	TRBV28	many	TRBJ2-1	CASSLAGGPQSAEQFF	TGTGCCAGCAGTTTAGCGGGAGGGCCTCAGTCAGCCGAGCAGTTCTTC
NA	TRBV29-1	many	TRBJ2-7	CSALTGRNYEQYF	TGCAGCGCTTTGACAGGGAGGAACTACGAGCAGTACTTC
NA	TRBV7-9	NA	TRBJ2-2	CASSLLGPTNTGELFF	TGTGCCAGCAGCTTATTGGGACCGACGAACACCGGGGAGCTGTTTTTT
NA	TRBV29-1	NA	TRBJ1-1	CSVNLRMNTEAFF	TGCAGCGTTAATCTTCGGATGAACACTGAAGCTTTCTTT
TRBD1	TRBV10-3	few	TRBJ2-3	CAISLDRGNSDTQYF	TGTGCCATCAGCTTAGACAGGGGAAATTCAGATACGCAGTATTTT